A single sample is the source of the 14 T cell receptor beta chains below, sequenced in a study of cytomegalovirus exposure and HLA in healthy donors (dated by TCRdb to about 2017). Receptors were amplified or captured by the immunoSEQ multiplex PCR assay. For the multiplex PCR, a mixture combining 60 forward primers for TCR Vbeta segments and 13 reverse primers for TCR Jbeta segments was used. TCRdb's version of the immuneACCESS table is confined to in-frame rearrangements and falls short of the full clone set. An unresolved V gene accounts for under half of the shortfall where checked; the remainder is of unknown origin. The sample records under 200,000 clones, 82% of which are singletons. The top ten constitute more than 8% of the sample. The sequencing sample was made of PBMCs. The receptors originated from a male donor in good health and CMV-seropositive.

CDR3 residues: CASQLAGLNTEAFF. The CDR3 DNA is TGCGCCAGCCAGCTTGCAGGGCTGAACACTGAAGCTTTCTTT. The chain recombines TRBV5-1 with TRBJ1-1, with D possibly being TRBD1 (5 bases). This CDR3 comprises 14 residues. With 7 bases removed from V and 0 bases from J, the gap between germline ends came to 13 bases. Per germline, CDR1 SGHRS and CDR2 YFSETQ. Complete variable domain (other parts from reference TRBV5-1 and TRBJ1-1): KAGVTQTPRYLIKTRGQQVTLSCSPISGHRSVSWYQQTPGQGLQFLFEYFSETQRNKGNFPGRFSGRQFSNSRSEMNVSTLELGDSALYLCASQLAGLNTEAFFGQGTRLTVV.

A single count supports this clone. The V gene is TRBV7-2, the J gene TRBJ2-2; a weak D match, TRBD1 (5 bases). Germline values: CDR1 SGHTA, CDR2 FQGNSA. V lost 7 bases and J 6 bases, leaving 21 bases between the germline ends. The CDR3 is 16 amino acids. This CDR3 reads CASTQEIRVMAGELFF. CDR3 DNA: TGTGCCAGCACCCAGGAGATCAGGGTGATGGCCGGGGAGCTGTTTTTT.

This chain connects TRBV28 to TRBJ2-3; D is perhaps TRBD2 (5 bases). The length of the CDR3 is 13 residues. CDR1 is MDHEN and CDR2 is SYDVKM in the germline V gene. This CDR3 reads CAAAWAGADTQYF. DNA of the CDR3: TGTGCGGCGGCCTGGGCCGGGGCAGATACGCAGTATTTT.

V usage is TRBV5-1 and J usage is TRBJ1-2; no reliable D call. Germline V gives CDR1 SGHRS, CDR2 YFSETQ. The CDR3 contains 14 residues. Trimming removed 0 bases from V and 6 bases from J, with 12 bases in between. The CDR3 here is CASSLGEGINGYTF. CDR3 DNA: TGCGCCAGCAGCTTGGGGGAGGGTATCAATGGCTACACCTTC.

The chain uses TRBV2 and TRBJ1-2; unclear D gene. Germline loops: CDR1 SNHLY, CDR2 FYNNEI. The ends were cut back, 9 bases at V and 8 bases at J, with 16 bases in the middle. There are 12 residues in the CDR3. In nucleotides, the CDR3 is TGTGCCAGTTACAGAACGGGATACGGCTACACCTTC. The encoded protein is CASYRTGYGYTF. The variable domain in full, completed from reference TRBV2 and TRBJ1-2, reads EPEVTQTPSHQVTQMGQEVILRCVPISNHLYFYWYRQILGQKVEFLVSFYNNEISEKSEIFDDQFSVERPDGSNFTLKIRSTKLEDSAMYFCASYRTGYGYTFGSGTRLTVV.

This clone was observed a single time. The J gene is TRBJ1-1, the V gene TRBV19, with a possible D match to TRBD1 (5 bases). V shed 3 bases and J shed 1 base, with 9 bases lying between them. CDR3 length equals 14 residues. Germline loops: CDR1 LNHDA, CDR2 SQIVND (reference sequence). CDR3 nucleotide sequence: TGTGCCAGTAGTATCTCCAGGGAGAACACTGAAGCTTTCTTT. Protein product: CASSISRENTEAFF.

The genes are TRBV5-1 and TRBJ1-5; tentatively, D is TRBD1 (5 bases). Germline CDR1 and CDR2: SGHRS and YFSETQ. This CDR3 contains 14 residues. V was pared by 1 base and J by 3 bases, with 8 bases between. CDR3 bases: TGCGCCAGCAGCTTGACAGGAGTCAATCAGCCCCAGCATTTT. Translating gives CASSLTGVNQPQHF.

Only a few counts were recorded for this clone. The J gene is TRBJ2-7, the V gene TRBV7-9, with a tentative D call TRBD1 (5 bases). V gave up 2 bases and J gave up 2 bases, with 7 bases separating them. The CDR3 contains 13 residues. CDR1 is SEHNR, CDR2 FQNEAQ, per germline (reference sequence). The CDR3 protein is CASSLPGPYEQYF. For the CDR3, the DNA is TGTGCCAGCAGCTTACCAGGGCCCTACGAGCAGTACTTC.

This clone was seen once. The genes are TRBV6-5 and TRBJ2-7, with D maybe TRBD2 (5 bases). The CDR3 runs 14 residues. CDR1 MNHEY and CDR2 SVGAGI come from the germline V gene. Deletions cut 2 bases from V and 0 bases from J, with 8 bases between. CDR3 in DNA: TGTGCCAGCAGTTACGGTCTAGCCTCCTACGAGCAGTACTTC. This gives the protein CASSYGLASYEQYF.

This chain links TRBV6-4 with TRBJ2-1; D is possibly TRBD2 (6 bases). This CDR3 region has 15 residues. V gave up 0 bases and J gave up 0 bases, with 6 bases separating them. Germline V gene data show CDR1 as MRHNA and CDR2 as SNTAGT. For the CDR3, the DNA is TGTGCCAGCAGTGACTCTAGCGGCTCCTACAATGAGCAGTTCTTC. Its protein product is CASSDSSGSYNEQFF.

This clone has a handful of counts. The CDR3 DNA sequence: TGCGCCAGCAGCTTGCCCGGGACTAGCGGGGTCCAAGAGACCCAGTACTTC. This sequence encodes CASSLPGTSGVQETQYF. This chain uses TRBV5-1 with TRBJ2-5; 13 bases match TRBD2. Unmatched junction bases numbered 4, after V lost 1 base and J lost 1 base. The CDR3 is made up of 17 amino acids. Germline CDR1 is SGHRS and CDR2 is YFSETQ.

In this sample, this clone turned up once. The sample has other DNA sequences that encode this CDR3 too. The rearrangement joins TRBV5-1 to TRBJ1-1, with 7 positions matching TRBD1. The germline CDR1 and CDR2 sequences are SGHRS and YFSETQ. The CDR3 covers 13 residues. V gave up 4 bases and J gave up 3 bases; unmatched junction bases: 3. CDR3 region: CASSLTGDTEAFF. DNA of the CDR3: TGCGCCAGCAGCCTTACAGGGGACACTGAAGCTTTCTTT.

Of note for this clone: Mismatch with germline at one junction end may stem from a read error. The gene calls are TRBV7-2 and TRBJ2-1; D perhaps matches TRBD1 (5 bases). The CDR3 sequence is 13 residues long. The germline gives CDR1 SGHTA, CDR2 FQGNSA. DNA of the CDR3: TGTGCCAGCAGCTTACCCCCGCGGCCCGCCAGGGTCTTC. This translates into CASSLPPRPARVF.

The CDR3 sequence is CASNADRANYGYTF. The DNA of the CDR3 is TGTGCCAGCAACGCGGACAGGGCCAACTATGGCTACACCTTC. The chain recombines TRBV6-1 with TRBJ1-2; TRBD1 matches 8 bases. The germline CDR1 and CDR2 sequences are MNHNS and SASEGT. The length of the CDR3 is 14 residues. V trimming: 7 bases; J trimming: 2 bases; junction bases outside the gene matches: 6.